A selection of T cell receptor beta chains follows, all from one sample in a study of response to subunit inactivated influenza vaccine. TCRdb re-called the RT-PCR reads with MiXCR, one entry per CDR3 protein. The data contain 800,000 to 1,000,000 distinct CDR3 sequences, approximately 22% of them singletons. Source: PBMCs from blood, taken 4 to 6 days after vaccination. The receptor set was obtained from a man in his fifties or sixties who received an inactivated influenza vaccine. CDR3s include the opening cysteine and the closing phenylalanine or tryptophan. Fields, in order: J gene, clone size, D gene, V gene, CDR3 protein, CDR3 DNA. The D gene is left open where the match is weak. A clone size is listed for some rows: how often the clone was seen (once, few, many), or a class if it is expanded.

>TRBJ2-4|few|.|TRBV7-9
CASSLAGRGFQYF
TGTGCCAGCAGCTTAGCAGGCCGGGGTTTTCAGTACTTC
>TRBJ2-4|.|.|TRBV7-9
CASSRTGILAKNIQYF
TGTGCCAGCAGCAGAACCGGGATTCTAGCCAAAAACATTCAGTACTTC
>TRBJ2-1|few|TRBD2|TRBV6-1
CATAGGLADNEQFF
TGTGCCACGGCGGGGGGACTAGCGGACAATGAGCAGTTCTTC
>TRBJ2-3|few|TRBD2|TRBV20-1
CSASPGASGGTDTQYF
TGCAGTGCTAGCCCCGGTGCTAGCGGGGGCACAGATACGCAGTATTTT
>TRBJ2-2|many|TRBD1|TRBV29-1
CSARTGGDTGELFF
TGCAGCGCCCGAACAGGGGGCGACACCGGGGAGCTGTTTTTT
>TRBJ2-3|.|.|TRBV5-1
CASSLDLTRDTQYF
TGCGCCAGCAGCTTGGACTTAACGCGAGATACGCAGTATTTT
>TRBJ2-1|few|TRBD2|TRBV28
CASSSLADGYNEQFF
TGTGCCAGCAGTTCTCTAGCGGATGGATACAATGAGCAGTTCTTC
>TRBJ2-1|.|.|TRBV5-1
CASSSEVIHEQFF
TGCGCCAGCAGCTCGGAAGTGATCCATGAGCAGTTCTTC
>TRBJ2-7|.|TRBD2|TRBV27
CASRDQAGGNYEQYF
TGTGCCAGCAGAGATCAAGCGGGAGGTAACTACGAGCAGTACTTC
>TRBJ1-5|.|.|TRBV3-1
CASSQAGYQPQHF
TGTGCCAGCAGCCAAGCGGGGTATCAGCCCCAGCATTTT
>TRBJ1-1|few|.|TRBV12-3/TRBV12-4
CASSPELRITEAFF
TGTGCCAGCAGTCCTGAGTTGAGGATCACTGAAGCTTTCTTT
>TRBJ1-5|few|.|TRBV7-4
CASSLVSDQPQHF
TGTGCCAGCAGCTTAGTATCCGATCAGCCCCAGCATTTT
>TRBJ1-5|many|.|TRBV12-3/TRBV12-4
CASSLRGDQPQHF
TGTGCCAGCAGTTTGAGGGGGGATCAGCCCCAGCATTTT
>TRBJ2-7|.|TRBD2|TRBV5-4
CASSSQIAGSYEQYF
TGTGCCAGCAGCTCCCAAATAGCGGGATCCTACGAGCAGTACTTC
>TRBJ2-5|few|.|TRBV12-3/TRBV12-4
CASSSLGQTETQYF
TGTGCCAGCAGTTCGTTGGGGCAGACCGAGACCCAGTACTTC
>TRBJ2-1|.|.|TRBV7-2
CASSLAGGFKHEQFF
TGTGCCAGCAGCTTAGCCGGGGGATTTAAGCATGAGCAGTTCTTC
>TRBJ2-1|few|TRBD2|TRBV6-5
CASSYSSSGENEQFF
TGTGCCAGCAGTTACTCGTCTAGCGGGGAGAATGAGCAGTTCTTC
>TRBJ2-7|many|.|TRBV6-1
CASSGISYEQYF
TGTGCCAGCAGTGGCATCTCCTACGAGCAGTACTTC
>TRBJ2-7|.|.|TRBV12-3/TRBV12-4
CASSTTASYEQYF
TGTGCCAGCAGCACTACCGCCTCCTACGAGCAGTACTTC
>TRBJ2-5|.|.|TRBV27
CASSLLGSMETQYF
TGTGCCAGCAGTTTACTAGGGTCGATGGAGACCCAGTACTTC
>TRBJ2-7|few|TRBD1|TRBV12-3/TRBV12-4
CASSLPGQGTSEQYF
TGTGCCAGCAGTTTGCCGGGACAGGGGACCTCGGAGCAGTACTTC
>TRBJ1-5|.|.|TRBV10-3
CAISDRGNQPQHF
TGTGCCATCAGTGACCGGGGTAATCAGCCCCAGCATTTT
>TRBJ2-2|.|.|TRBV29-1
CSVEPRSSTGELFF
TGCAGCGTTGAACCTAGATCGAGCACCGGGGAGCTGTTTTTT
>TRBJ1-4|few|TRBD1|TRBV11-2
CASSLTRDREKLFF
TGTGCCAGCAGCTTGACCCGGGACAGAGAAAAACTGTTTTTT
>TRBJ2-3|.|TRBD1|TRBV29-1
CSVVGRGLLDTQYF
TGCAGCGTTGTGGGCAGGGGGCTCTTAGATACGCAGTATTTT
>TRBJ2-3|.|TRBD2|TRBV27
CASGGLAPRDTQYF
TGTGCCAGCGGGGGACTAGCGCCTAGAGATACGCAGTATTTT
>TRBJ1-1|.|.|TRBV7-8
CASSTVGAVGEAFF
TGTGCCAGCAGCACCGTGGGGGCAGTGGGAGAAGCTTTCTTT
>TRBJ2-1|few|TRBD2|TRBV12-3/TRBV12-4
CASSFKCRTSGRCNEQFF
TGTGCCAGCAGTTTTAAGTGTAGGACTAGCGGGAGGTGCAATGAGCAGTTCTTC
>TRBJ2-1|.|TRBD1|TRBV29-1
CSVEGTGTDVANEQFF
TGCAGCGTTGAAGGGACCGGGACAGATGTCGCTAATGAGCAGTTCTTC
>TRBJ2-5|.|.|TRBV20-1
CSARDSIHETQYF
TGCAGTGCTAGAGATAGTATACACGAGACCCAGTACTTC
>TRBJ2-2|.|TRBD2|TRBV5-1
CASRGTVTSGTNTGELFF
TGCGCCAGCAGGGGTACCGTGACTAGCGGGACGAACACCGGGGAGCTGTTTTTT
>TRBJ1-4|.|TRBD1|TRBV12-3/TRBV12-4
CASSGRTGVTNEKLFF
TGTGCCAGCAGCGGCCGGACAGGGGTGACTAATGAAAAACTGTTTTTT
>TRBJ2-7|few|.|TRBV6-1
CASSIYDSLSSEQYF
TGTGCCAGCAGTATTTACGACAGTTTGTCCAGCGAGCAGTACTTC